The 25 T cell receptor beta chains given below trace back to one sample, sequenced in a study of cytomegalovirus exposure and HLA in healthy donors. The PCR contained 60 Vbeta and 13 Jbeta primers. Data came from immunoSEQ multiplex PCR; TCRdb stores just in-frame clones and leaves some out. Of some 150,000 clones listed, about two thirds were seen once; the top ten hold 2.8%. Sequenced material: PBMCs. The source is a woman in her thirties in good health and CMV-seronegative.

The CDR3, as DNA: TGTGCCAGCAGCAAAGACAGGGTTAGCAATCAGCCCCAGCATTTT. Translated, it gives CASSKDRVSNQPQHF. This sequence joins TRBV7-8 and TRBJ1-5, with TRBD1 identical over 7 bases. The germline CDR1 and CDR2 sequences are SGHVS and FQNEAQ. The CDR3 runs to 15 residues. Trimming cost V 5 bases and J 0 bases; bases outside gene matches: 4.

V and J are TRBV27 and TRBJ1-5; tentative D call: TRBD1 (5 bases). The germline CDR1 and CDR2 sequences are MNHEY and SMNVEV (reference sequence). The CDR3 is 13 amino acids. V gave up 5 bases and J gave up 6 bases, with 11 bases separating them. The CDR3 reads CASSLREGQPQHF. CDR3 nucleotide sequence: TGTGCCAGCAGTCTCAGGGAAGGTCAGCCCCAGCATTTT.

The chain recombines TRBV11-2 with TRBJ2-7, with 11 nucleotides matching TRBD2. This CDR3 has 16 amino acids. Germline CDR1 SGHAT, CDR2 FQNNGV. The V and J ends lost 5 bases and 2 bases, in that order; junction bases with no gene match: 8. CDR3 in amino acids: CASSPLAGDKAYEQYF. As DNA, the CDR3 is TGTGCCAGCAGCCCACTAGCGGGAGATAAGGCCTACGAGCAGTACTTC.

V and J are TRBV12-5 and TRBJ1-2; D uncertain. Germline V gene sequence: CDR1 LGHNT, CDR2 FRNRAP. The CDR3 is 14 residues long. Between the trimmed V and J ends, which lost 2 bases and 4 bases, there was a span of 11 bases. The CDR3 region has the DNA TGTGCTAGTGGTTTGTTCCCCAACAGCTATGGCTACACCTTC. Its protein product is CASGLFPNSYGYTF.

This chain links TRBV5-1 with TRBJ2-6; 7 positions agree with TRBD2. J gave up 2 bases and V 0 bases, and 5 bases lay outside the gene matches. This CDR3 is built from 17 residues. Germline V CDR1 and CDR2: SGHRS, YFSETQ. DNA of the CDR3: TGCGCCAGCAGCTTGGTCGTCGGGGGGACTGGGGCCAACGTCCTGACTTTC. It translates to CASSLVVGGTGANVLTF.

This clone was counted only a few times. The J gene is TRBJ2-3, the V gene TRBV7-9, with TRBD2 identical over 8 bases. Per germline, CDR1 SEHNR and CDR2 FQNEAQ (reference sequence). The J segment lost 5 bases and the V segment lost 6 bases, leaving 7 bases of the junction unmatched. The CDR3 sequence is 14 residues long. The DNA of the CDR3 is TGTGCCAGCAGTACCAGCGGGAGAGGAGATACGCAGTATTTT. It is translated as CASSTSGRGDTQYF.

The V and J genes are TRBV4-3 and TRBJ1-3; D gene unclear. The germline V and J ends were trimmed by 3 bases and 4 bases, with 7 bases remaining between them. This CDR3 comprises 13 residues. Per germline, CDR1 LGHNA and CDR2 YSLEER. DNA of the CDR3: TGCGCCAGCAGCCACCAAACAGGAAACACCATATATTTT. Translated: CASSHQTGNTIYF.

V usage is TRBV7-2 and J usage is TRBJ2-3; D is perhaps TRBD2 (5 bases). Trimming pared 3 bases from V and 2 bases from J, leaving 6 bases between. Looked up from germline, CDR1 is SGHTA and CDR2 is FQGNSA. The CDR3 runs 13 residues. CDR3 in DNA: TGTGCCAGCAGCTTTGACTACACAGATACGCAGTATTTT. Protein sequence: CASSFDYTDTQYF.

This clone was seen only a few times. This sequence joins TRBV19 and TRBJ2-5; 10 bases agree with TRBD2. CDR3 size: 14 residues. Germline values: CDR1 LNHDA, CDR2 SQIVND (reference sequence). The V and J ends lost 5 bases and 5 bases, in that order; junction bases with no gene match: 5. DNA of the CDR3: TGTGCCAGTAGTGGACTAGCGGAGGGGGAGACCCAGTACTTC. Amino acid sequence: CASSGLAEGETQYF.

The chain has TRBV6-1 and TRBJ2-2; the D is unclear. Germline V lookup: CDR1 MNHNS, CDR2 SASEGT. CDR3 length: 14 amino acids. V was shortened by 2 bases and J by 4 bases, with 8 bases between the two germline ends. Here the CDR3 reads CASSETSGTGELFF. DNA for the CDR3: TGTGCCAGCAGTGAAACTTCTGGCACCGGGGAGCTGTTTTTT.

This chain joins TRBV27 and TRBJ2-1, with D possibly being TRBD2 (6 bases). V was clipped by 3 bases and J by 6 bases, with 9 bases between them. This CDR3 spans 13 amino acids. CDR1 MNHEY and CDR2 SMNVEV come from the germline V gene (reference sequence). The CDR3 region has the DNA TGTGCCAGCAGTTTTGTGACTAGCAATGAGCAGTTCTTC. Translated, it gives CASSFVTSNEQFF.

V is TRBV7-3 and J is TRBJ1-1; D is undetermined. Per the germline V gene, CDR1 is SGHTA and CDR2 is FQGTGA. Deletions cut 2 bases from V and 0 bases from J, with 10 bases between. The CDR3 extends over 15 amino acids. The CDR3 nucleotides read TGTGCCAGCAGCTTAGACGCCGGGGTGAACACTGAAGCTTTCTTT. It yields the protein CASSLDAGVNTEAFF.

As regards this clone: Relative to the germline gene, one junction end is altered; a read error may explain this. V is TRBV7-7 and J is TRBJ2-1; tentatively, D is TRBD2 (6 bases). Germline assignment: CDR1 SSHAT and CDR2 FNYEAQ (reference sequence). This CDR3 has 16 residues. The CDR3 spells CASSSGVSRDPNEQFF. CDR3 bases: TGTGCTAGCAGCTCGGGAGTCTCCCGGGACCCTAATGAGCAGTTCTTC.

The CDR3 DNA reads as TGTGCCAGCAGCTGGGACAGGCAAGAGACCCAGTACTTC. Translation gives CASSWDRQETQYF. The chain has TRBV11-1 and TRBJ2-5, with TRBD1 matching 8 bases. The CDR3 sequence is 13 residues long. With 4 bases clipped from V and 2 bases from J, the junction kept 0 bases outside the gene matches. Germline CDR1 and CDR2: SGHAT and FQDESV (reference sequence).

A single count supports this clone. The genes are TRBV7-2 and TRBJ1-6; D remains ambiguous. Deletions cut 5 bases from V and 0 bases from J, with 8 bases between. The germline gives CDR1 SGHTA, CDR2 FQGNSA. The CDR3 covers 15 residues. The CDR3 coding sequence is TGTGCCAGCAGCCCACTAAGCTCCTATAATTCACCCCTCCACTTT. This translates into CASSPLSSYNSPLHF. Using reference TRBV7-2 and TRBJ1-6 for the parts outside the CDR3, the full variable domain is GAGVSQSPSNKVTEKGKDVELRCDPISGHTALYWYRQSLGQGLEFLIYFQGNSAPDKSGLPSDRFSAERTGGSVSTLTIQRTQQEDSAVYLCASSPLSSYNSPLHFGNGTRLTVT.

This chain links TRBV18 with TRBJ2-5, with a tentative D call TRBD1 (6 bases). Trimming removed 2 bases at V and 2 bases at J, with 12 bases between. The germline V gene encodes CDR1 KGHSH and CDR2 LQKENI. The CDR3 is made up of 15 amino acids. This chain's CDR3 is CASSPSGQEQETQYF. CDR3 bases: TGTGCCAGCTCACCATCGGGACAAGAACAAGAGACCCAGTACTTC.

This rearrangement joins TRBV7-9 to TRBJ1-1, with D maybe TRBD1 (5 bases). CDR1 and CDR2 from the germline V gene are SEHNR and FQNEAQ (reference sequence). Trimming removed 5 bases at V and 5 bases at J, with 12 bases between. The CDR3 covers 13 residues. The CDR3 region has the DNA TGTGCCAGCAGCCCCCGCCGGGGGACTGAAGCTTTCTTT. Its protein product is CASSPRRGTEAFF.

The chain joins TRBV11-3 to TRBJ2-5; the match to TRBD2 covers 16 bases. Per germline, CDR1 SGHNT and CDR2 YENEEA. The CDR3 has 17 amino acids. Germline trimming cut 5 bases from V and 5 bases from J; bases unmatched to any gene: 8. The chain's CDR3 is CASSTGTSGGAAETQYF. In DNA, the CDR3 is TGTGCCAGCAGCACGGGGACTAGCGGGGGGGCAGCGGAGACCCAGTACTTC.

The chain joins TRBV27 to TRBJ2-7, with 9 bases fitting TRBD1. Germline assignment: CDR1 MNHEY and CDR2 SMNVEV (reference sequence). J gave up 3 bases and V 6 bases, and 9 bases lay outside the gene matches. This CDR3 is built from 15 residues. CDR3: CASRGGTGRFYEQYF. CDR3 DNA: TGTGCCAGCAGGGGGGGGACAGGGCGATTCTACGAGCAGTACTTC.

The chain recombines TRBV18 with TRBJ1-2; 11 bases map to TRBD1. J lost 7 bases, V lost 8 bases, and 6 bases had no gene match. CDR3 size: 13 residues. Germline V gene lookup returns CDR1 KGHSH and CDR2 LQKENI. The CDR3 is CASQPGQGAGYTF. The CDR3, as DNA: TGTGCCAGCCAGCCAGGACAGGGGGCTGGCTACACCTTC. Using reference TRBV18 and TRBJ1-2 for the parts outside the CDR3, the full variable domain is NAGVMQNPRHLVRRRGQEARLRCSPMKGHSHVYWYRQLPEEGLKFMVYLQKENIIDESGMPKERFSAEFPKEGPSILRIQQVVRGDSAAYFCASQPGQGAGYTFGSGTRLTVV.

The rearrangement links TRBV7-2 to TRBJ2-7, with TRBD2 matching over 7 bases. Trimming cost V 0 bases and J 6 bases; bases outside gene matches: 14. The CDR3 spans 17 residues. From germline, CDR1 is SGHTA and CDR2 FQGNSA. The CDR3 loop is CASSLASGHLPTFEQYF. In nucleotides, the CDR3 is TGTGCCAGCAGCTTAGCTAGCGGGCATCTCCCTACGTTCGAGCAGTACTTC.

This chain joins TRBV5-4 and TRBJ1-3; 8 positions agree with TRBD1. Germline trimming cut 4 bases from V and 2 bases from J; bases unmatched to any gene: 8. The CDR3 loop spans 16 amino acids. Germline V gives CDR1 SGHNT, CDR2 YYREEE (reference sequence). For the CDR3, the DNA is TGTGCCAGCAGCGTGCGACAGGGGCCTACTGGAAACACCATATATTTT. This translates into CASSVRQGPTGNTIYF.

This clone was counted between two and nine times. The rearrangement links TRBV6-1 to TRBJ1-1; perhaps TRBD1 as D (5 bases). In germline, CDR1 is MNHNS, CDR2 SASEGT. Trimming removed 3 bases at V and 5 bases at J, with 10 bases between. This CDR3 comprises 13 residues. The CDR3: CASSEIGETEAFF. DNA for the CDR3: TGTGCCAGCAGTGAGATAGGGGAAACTGAAGCTTTCTTT.

This sequence joins TRBV7-2 and TRBJ1-2; TRBD1 matches 7 bases. With 9 bases clipped from V and 5 bases from J, the junction kept 18 bases outside the gene matches. The CDR3 extends over 16 amino acids. Germline-derived CDR1 and CDR2 are SGHTA and FQGNSA. As DNA, the CDR3 is TGTGCCAGAACCCTAGGCCGAGATAACAGGGGTTATGGCTACACCTTC. Its protein is CARTLGRDNRGYGYTF.

This clone was counted once. The chain couples TRBV5-1 to TRBJ1-1; the D is unclear. The CDR3 is made up of 16 amino acids. V was shortened by 0 bases and J by 0 bases, with 12 bases between the two germline ends. Germline-derived CDR1 and CDR2 are SGHRS and YFSETQ. CDR3 protein: CASSLDTMLMNTEAFF. The CDR3 region has the DNA TGCGCCAGCAGCTTGGACACCATGCTCATGAACACTGAAGCTTTCTTT. The variable domain in full, completed from reference TRBV5-1 and TRBJ1-1, reads KAGVTQTPRYLIKTRGQQVTLSCSPISGHRSVSWYQQTPGQGLQFLFEYFSETQRNKGNFPGRFSGRQFSNSRSEMNVSTLELGDSALYLCASSLDTMLMNTEAFFGQGTRLTVV.